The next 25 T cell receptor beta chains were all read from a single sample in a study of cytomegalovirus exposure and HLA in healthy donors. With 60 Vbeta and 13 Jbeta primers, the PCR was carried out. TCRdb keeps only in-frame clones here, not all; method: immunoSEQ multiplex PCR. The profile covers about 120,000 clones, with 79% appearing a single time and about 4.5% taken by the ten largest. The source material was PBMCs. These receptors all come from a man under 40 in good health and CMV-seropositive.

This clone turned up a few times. In DNA, the CDR3 is TGCGCCAGCAGCGCCCGGACAGGGCCCTACGAGCAGTACTTC. Amino acids: CASSARTGPYEQYF. This chain connects TRBV5-1 to TRBJ2-7; 8 bases are a match to TRBD1. Germline loops: CDR1 SGHRS, CDR2 YFSETQ. Losses at the gene ends were 4 bases for V and 2 bases for J; bases not matched to a gene: 5. The CDR3 is 14 amino acids.

The CDR3 coding sequence is TGTGCCAGCAGTAAGGGGAGGGGCACTGAAGCTTTCTTT. This encodes CASSKGRGTEAFF. The V and J genes are TRBV6-1 and TRBJ1-1, with a tentative D call TRBD1 (5 bases). Trimming left V 5 bases short and J 4 bases short, with 11 bases between. CDR1 is MNHNS and CDR2 is SASEGT in the germline V gene. The CDR3 consists of 13 residues.

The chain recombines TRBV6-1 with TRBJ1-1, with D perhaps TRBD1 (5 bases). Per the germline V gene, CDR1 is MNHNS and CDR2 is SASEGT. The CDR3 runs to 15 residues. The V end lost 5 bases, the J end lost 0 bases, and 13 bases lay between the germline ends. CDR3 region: CASSQARVMNTEAFF. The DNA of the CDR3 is TGTGCCAGCAGTCAGGCCAGGGTTATGAACACTGAAGCTTTCTTT.

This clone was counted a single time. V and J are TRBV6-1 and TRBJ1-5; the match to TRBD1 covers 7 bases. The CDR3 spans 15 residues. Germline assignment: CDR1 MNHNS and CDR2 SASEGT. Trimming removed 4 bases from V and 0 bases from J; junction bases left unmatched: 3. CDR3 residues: CASSVGTASNQPQHF. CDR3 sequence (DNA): TGTGCCAGCAGTGTCGGGACAGCTAGCAATCAGCCCCAGCATTTT.

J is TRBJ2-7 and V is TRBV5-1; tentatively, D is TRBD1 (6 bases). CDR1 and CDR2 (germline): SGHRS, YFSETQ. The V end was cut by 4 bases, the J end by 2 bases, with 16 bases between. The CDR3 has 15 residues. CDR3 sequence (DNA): TGCGCCAGCAGCGTCTCCGGGACACCTACCTACGAGCAGTACTTC. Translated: CASSVSGTPTYEQYF. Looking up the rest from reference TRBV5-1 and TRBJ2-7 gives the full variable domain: KAGVTQTPRYLIKTRGQQVTLSCSPISGHRSVSWYQQTPGQGLQFLFEYFSETQRNKGNFPGRFSGRQFSNSRSEMNVSTLELGDSALYLCASSVSGTPTYEQYFGPGTRLTVT.

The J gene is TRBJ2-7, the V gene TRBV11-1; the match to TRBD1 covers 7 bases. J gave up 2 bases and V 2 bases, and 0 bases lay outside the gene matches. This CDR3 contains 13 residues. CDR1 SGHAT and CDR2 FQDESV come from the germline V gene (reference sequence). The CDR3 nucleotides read TGTGCCAGCAGCTTAACAGGGGCCTACGAGCAGTACTTC. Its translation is CASSLTGAYEQYF.

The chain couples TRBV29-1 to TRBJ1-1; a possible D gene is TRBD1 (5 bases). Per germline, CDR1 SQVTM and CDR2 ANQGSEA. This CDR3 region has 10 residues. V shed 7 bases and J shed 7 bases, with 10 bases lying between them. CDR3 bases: TGCAGCGGGACATCGGGTGAAGCTTTCTTT. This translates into CSGTSGEAFF.

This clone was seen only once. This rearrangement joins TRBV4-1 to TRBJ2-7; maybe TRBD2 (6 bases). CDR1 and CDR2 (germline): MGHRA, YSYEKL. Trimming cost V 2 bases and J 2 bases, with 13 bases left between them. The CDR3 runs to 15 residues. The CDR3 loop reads CASSQRRSGPYEQYF. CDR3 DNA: TGCGCCAGCAGCCAAAGACGTAGCGGTCCCTACGAGCAGTACTTC.

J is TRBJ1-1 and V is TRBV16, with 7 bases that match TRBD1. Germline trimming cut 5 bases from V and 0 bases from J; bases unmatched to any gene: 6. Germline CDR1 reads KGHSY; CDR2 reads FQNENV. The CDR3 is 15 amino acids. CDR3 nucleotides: TGTGCCAGCAGCTCTCGGACAGGTATGAACACTGAAGCTTTCTTT. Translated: CASSSRTGMNTEAFF.

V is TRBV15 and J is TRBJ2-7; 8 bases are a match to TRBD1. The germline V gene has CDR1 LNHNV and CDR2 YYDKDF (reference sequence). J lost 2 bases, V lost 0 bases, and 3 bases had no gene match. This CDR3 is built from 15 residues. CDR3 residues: CATSREGGQAYEQYF. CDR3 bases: TGTGCCACCAGCAGAGAAGGGGGACAGGCCTACGAGCAGTACTTC. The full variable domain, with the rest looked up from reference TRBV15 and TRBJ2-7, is DAMVIQNPRYQVTQFGKPVTLSCSQTLNHNVMYWYQQKSSQAPKLLFHYYDKDFNNEADTPDNFQSRRPNTSFCFLDIRSPGLGDTAMYLCATSREGGQAYEQYFGPGTRLTVT.

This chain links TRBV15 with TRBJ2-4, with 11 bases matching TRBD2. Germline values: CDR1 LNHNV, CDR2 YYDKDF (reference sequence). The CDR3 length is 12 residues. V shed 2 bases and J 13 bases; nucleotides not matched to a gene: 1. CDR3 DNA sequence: TGTGCCACCAGCAGAAGACTAGCGGGGCAGTACTTC. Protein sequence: CATSRRLAGQYF.

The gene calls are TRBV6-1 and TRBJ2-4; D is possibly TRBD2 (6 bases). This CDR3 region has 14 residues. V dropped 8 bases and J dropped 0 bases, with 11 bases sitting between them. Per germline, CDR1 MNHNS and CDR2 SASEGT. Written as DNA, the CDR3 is TGTGCCAGCCTTGGGGGGATAGCCAAAAACATTCAGTACTTC. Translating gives CASLGGIAKNIQYF.

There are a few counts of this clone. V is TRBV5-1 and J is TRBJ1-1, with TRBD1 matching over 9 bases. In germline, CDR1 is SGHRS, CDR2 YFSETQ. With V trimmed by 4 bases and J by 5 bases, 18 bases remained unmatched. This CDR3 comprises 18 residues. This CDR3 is CASSLSLAGTGIWTEAFF. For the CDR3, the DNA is TGCGCCAGCAGCCTTTCCCTTGCCGGGACAGGGATTTGGACTGAAGCTTTCTTT.

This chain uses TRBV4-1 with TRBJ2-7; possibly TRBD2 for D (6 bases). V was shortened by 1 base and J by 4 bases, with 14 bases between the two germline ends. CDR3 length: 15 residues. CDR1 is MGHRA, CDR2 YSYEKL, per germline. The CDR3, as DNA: TGCGCCAGCAGCCAAGGCGGCGGGATCGGTTACGAGCAGTACTTC. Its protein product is CASSQGGGIGYEQYF.

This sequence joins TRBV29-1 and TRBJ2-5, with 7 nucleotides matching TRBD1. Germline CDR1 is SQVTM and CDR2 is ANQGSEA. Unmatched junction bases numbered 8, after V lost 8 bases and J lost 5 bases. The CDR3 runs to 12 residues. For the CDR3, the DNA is TGCAGCTTTTTAGGGGGCTGGGAGACCCAGTACTTC. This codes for CSFLGGWETQYF. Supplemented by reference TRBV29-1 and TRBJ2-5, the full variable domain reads SAVISQKPSRDICQRGTSLTIQCQVDSQVTMMFWYRQQPGQSLTLIATANQGSEATYESGFVIDKFPISRPNLTFSTLTVSNMSPEDSSIYLCSFLGGWETQYFGPGTRLLVL.

CDR3 DNA: TGTGCCAGCTCACCGGCTCCCGGGACAGGGCGCCACGAGCAGTACTTC. The encoded protein is CASSPAPGTGRHEQYF. This chain joins TRBV18 and TRBJ2-7; 9 nucleotides line up with TRBD1. V gave up 3 bases and J gave up 5 bases; unmatched junction bases: 11. The CDR3 is 16 residues long. Germline lookup yields CDR1 KGHSH and CDR2 LQKENI.

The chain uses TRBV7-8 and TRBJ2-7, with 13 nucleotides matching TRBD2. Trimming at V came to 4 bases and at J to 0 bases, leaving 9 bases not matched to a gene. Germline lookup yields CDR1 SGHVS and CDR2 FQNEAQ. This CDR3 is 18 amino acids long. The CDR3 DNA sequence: TGTGCCAGCAGCTCCCCGGGGACTAGCGGGGTGAGCTCCTACGAGCAGTACTTC. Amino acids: CASSSPGTSGVSSYEQYF.

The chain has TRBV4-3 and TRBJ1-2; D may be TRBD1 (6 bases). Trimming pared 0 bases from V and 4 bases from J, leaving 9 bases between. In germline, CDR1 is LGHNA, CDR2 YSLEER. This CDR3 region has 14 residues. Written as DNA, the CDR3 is TGCGCCAGCAGCCAAGACTCCAGGGGCTATGGCTACACCTTC. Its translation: CASSQDSRGYGYTF.

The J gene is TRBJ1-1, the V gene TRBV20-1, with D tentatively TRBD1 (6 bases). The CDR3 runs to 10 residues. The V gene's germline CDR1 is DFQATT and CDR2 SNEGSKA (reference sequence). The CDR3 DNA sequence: TGCAGCGCCTTAGGGGGTGAAGCTTTCTTT. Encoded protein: CSALGGEAFF.

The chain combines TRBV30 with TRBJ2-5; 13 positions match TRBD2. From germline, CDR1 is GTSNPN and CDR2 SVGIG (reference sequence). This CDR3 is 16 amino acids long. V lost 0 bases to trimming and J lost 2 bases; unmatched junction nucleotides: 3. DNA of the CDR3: TGTGCCTGGAGTGTACGGGGACTAGCGGGACAAGAGACCCAGTACTTC. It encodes CAWSVRGLAGQETQYF.

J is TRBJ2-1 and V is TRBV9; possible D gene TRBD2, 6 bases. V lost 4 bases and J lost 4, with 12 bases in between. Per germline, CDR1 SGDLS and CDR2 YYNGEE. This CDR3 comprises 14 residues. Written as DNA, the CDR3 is TGTGCCAGCAGCCCCGCCGGGACTTACAATGAGCAGTTCTTC. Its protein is CASSPAGTYNEQFF.

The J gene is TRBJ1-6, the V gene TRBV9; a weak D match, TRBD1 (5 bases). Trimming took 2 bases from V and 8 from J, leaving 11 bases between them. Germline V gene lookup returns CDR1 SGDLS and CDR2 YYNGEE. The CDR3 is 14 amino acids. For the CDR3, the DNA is TGTGCCAGCAGCGTTAGCCGGGGGGATTCACCCCTCCACTTT. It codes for CASSVSRGDSPLHF.

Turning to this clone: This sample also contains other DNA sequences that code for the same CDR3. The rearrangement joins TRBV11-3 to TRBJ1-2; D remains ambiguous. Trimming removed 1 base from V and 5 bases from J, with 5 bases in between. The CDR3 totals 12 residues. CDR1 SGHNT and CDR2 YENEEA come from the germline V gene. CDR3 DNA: TGTGCCAGCAGCTTAGCCGGGTATGGCTACACCTTC. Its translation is CASSLAGYGYTF. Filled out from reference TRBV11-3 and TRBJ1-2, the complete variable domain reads EAGVVQSPRYKIIEKKQPVAFWCNPISGHNTLYWYLQNLGQGPELLIRYENEEAVDDSQLPKDRFSAERLKGVDSTLKIQPAELGDSAVYLCASSLAGYGYTFGSGTRLTVV.

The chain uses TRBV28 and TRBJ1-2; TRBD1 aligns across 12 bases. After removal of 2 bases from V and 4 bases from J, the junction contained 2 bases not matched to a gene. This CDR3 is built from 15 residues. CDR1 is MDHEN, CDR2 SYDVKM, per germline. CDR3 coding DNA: TGTGCCAGCAGTTTACGGGACAGGGGGCTCTATGGCTACACCTTC. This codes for CASSLRDRGLYGYTF.

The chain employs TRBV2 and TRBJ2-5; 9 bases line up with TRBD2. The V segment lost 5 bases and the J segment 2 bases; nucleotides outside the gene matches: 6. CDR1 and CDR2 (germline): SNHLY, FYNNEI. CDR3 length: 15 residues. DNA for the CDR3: TGTGCCAGCAGTTTGCGACTAGCGGAACAAGAGACCCAGTACTTC. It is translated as CASSLRLAEQETQYF.